This T cell receptor beta chain was observed in a study of blood T cell repertoires in COVID-19 (dated by TCRdb to 2019 to 2021). For context, the study as a whole: The collaborator samples originated in the United States, Italy and Spain and spanned the acute and convalescent phases of COVID-19. The material from the prospective study consisted of cDNA or gDNA derived from T cells, B-cell-depleted T cells, or PBMCs. Subjects who had been exposed to COVID-19, were actively infected with it, or had recovered from it provided the deeply sampled blood TCRbeta repertoires that made up the dataset. The repertoires were made available in a free public database intended to serve as a resource for research on the immune response to SARS-CoV-2. The samples were drawn from the first 160 participants of the ongoing ImmuneRACE study and from some 1,300 subjects provided by 6 global collaborators. Nearly every sample came with metadata listing a de-identified subject ID, COVID-19 status, age in years and sex. Where HLA class I and class II types were available, the types were taken from metadata supplied by the sample provider, not from assay-based typing. Paper-wide results and their limitations: The amount of clinical and demographic metadata varied by source and participant and was provided uncurated.

Participants in the prospective study were enrolled through a virtual design, were aged about 18 to 100 years, and lived in about two dozen United States geographic areas. In the prospective study, participants were assigned to cohorts based on the clinical history participants reported in a screening survey and a study questionnaire. For ImmuneRACE Cohort 3, a participant was defined as recovered based on two consecutive negative NP/OP PCR tests, clearance by a healthcare professional, or resolution of symptoms. In the prospective study, mobile phlebotomists collected whole blood, serum and a nasopharyngeal or oropharyngeal swab from each participant. Over a roughly two-month period, participants in the prospective study had the option of providing additional blood draws and questionnaires. Before DNA extraction, prospective study blood samples were shipped either frozen or at room temperature.

The sample holds many counts of this clone. There is no known antigen for this receptor. Base qualities are not provided; no much larger clone lies one nucleotide away. TCRbeta CDR3 regions were amplified from genomic DNA using the immunoSEQ Assay, a bias-controlled multiplex PCR. Concerning the study's data processing: The number of nucleated cells in each sample was estimated by amplification of reference gene primers within the assay. To quantify the absolute abundance of each unique TCRbeta CDR3 rearrangement, sequence reads were collapsed and filtered. For each sample, productive Simpson clonality was calculated as the square root of Simpson's diversity index over productive rearrangements. Entries here come from immuneACCESS through TCRdb and include only in-frame sequences with V and J called. Some clones fail to appear in such tables; in the studies checked, an unresolved V gene covers under half of the shortfall, and the cause of the remainder is unknown. The DNA gave D and trimming, while V, J and clone size come from that table. For this sample the table gives about half a million clones, of which 70% to 90% were detected only once. The biggest ten clones account for 8.3% of the sample.

The CDR3 has 15 amino acids, counting the end cysteine and valine. Solely the CDR3 DNA is kept, with 45 bases framed from the first base. Reading the germline V gene gives CDR1 SGHTA and CDR2 FQGNSA. Trimming removed 4 bases from V and 2 bases from J; the gene matches leave 6 bases unexplained. The source of this sequence is a woman aged 60-75 years who had recovered from COVID-19. Specimen: PBMCs or T cells enriched from blood (not recorded which). This chain is built from TRBV7-2 and TRBJ2-7; a stretch of 9 junction bases matches TRBD1. The DNA is as follows: TGTGCCAGCAGCTCCGGACAGGGGTTGCCCTACGAGCAGTACGTC. Translated, this is CASSSGQGLPYEQYV.